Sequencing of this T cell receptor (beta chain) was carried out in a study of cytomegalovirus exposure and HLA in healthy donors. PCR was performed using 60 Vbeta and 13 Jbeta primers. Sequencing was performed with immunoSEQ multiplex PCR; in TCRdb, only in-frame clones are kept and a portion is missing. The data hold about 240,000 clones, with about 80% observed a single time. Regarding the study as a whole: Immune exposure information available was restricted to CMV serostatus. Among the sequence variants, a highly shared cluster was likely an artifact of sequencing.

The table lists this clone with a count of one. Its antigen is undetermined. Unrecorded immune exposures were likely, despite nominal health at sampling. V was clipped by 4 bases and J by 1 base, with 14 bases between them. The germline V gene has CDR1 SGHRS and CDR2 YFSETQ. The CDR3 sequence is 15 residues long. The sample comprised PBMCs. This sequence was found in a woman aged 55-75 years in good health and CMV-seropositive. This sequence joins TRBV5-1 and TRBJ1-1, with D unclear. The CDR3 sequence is CASSLTVNWNTEAFF. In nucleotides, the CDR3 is TGCGCCAGCAGCCTAACGGTGAATTGGAACACTGAAGCTTTCTTT.